The 27 T cell receptor beta chains given below trace back to one sample, sequenced in a study of Graves' ophthalmopathy and Graves' hyperthyroidism. The study amplified TCR beta CDR3 regions using RNA transcripts. RT-PCR was first run with HTBI primers, then multiplex PCR in a second round. Each CDR3 protein gets one entry after TCRdb re-called the multiplex PCR reads with MiXCR. The sample contains about 620,000 distinct CDR3 sequences, around a fifth of which appear only once. The sequenced material came from peripheral blood. The receptor set was obtained from a woman aged 18-35 years with stable Graves' hyperthyroidism. Some clones in this sample may be carry-over from other donors' samples.

This clonotype was seen many times. V is TRBV20-1 and J is TRBJ2-7; no clear D. CDR1 is DFQATT, CDR2 SNEGSKA, per germline (reference sequence). CDR3 length equals 16 residues. Trimming took 3 bases from V and 2 from J, leaving 20 bases between them. The CDR3 coding sequence is TGCAGTGCTAGGCCCAAAGGCAGGCAAATGGCCTACGAGCAGTACTTC. Translation: CSARPKGRQMAYEQYF.

This clonotype was detected many times. The chain employs TRBV20-1 and TRBJ2-4, with 9 bases identical to TRBD1. This CDR3 has 17 amino acids. Germline assignment: CDR1 DFQATT and CDR2 SNEGSKA (reference sequence). Losses at the gene ends were 5 bases for V and 1 base for J; bases not matched to a gene: 12. The CDR3, as DNA: TGCAGTGCTGACAGGGGGTTTGGGGGGTGGGCCAAAAACATTCAGTACTTC. It encodes CSADRGFGGWAKNIQYF.

This clonotype was seen many times. The V gene is TRBV20-1, the J gene TRBJ1-6; perhaps TRBD1 as D (6 bases). V gave up 6 bases and J gave up 2 bases, with 11 bases separating them. This CDR3 is built from 14 residues. Germline CDR1 and CDR2: DFQATT and SNEGSKA (reference sequence). CDR3 in DNA: TGCAGTGCCCCACAGGGAACCTATAATTCACCCCTCCACTTT. This gives the protein CSAPQGTYNSPLHF.

This clonotype has ten or more counts. The CDR3: CSAGDQGSRNTEAFF. CDR3 nucleotides: TGCAGTGCCGGAGATCAGGGGTCCCGGAACACTGAAGCTTTCTTT. V and J are TRBV20-1 and TRBJ1-1; TRBD1 might be the D (6 bases). Germline loops: CDR1 DFQATT, CDR2 SNEGSKA (reference sequence). Trimming cost V 6 bases and J 1 base, with 18 bases left between them. The CDR3 has 15 amino acids.

This clonotype was counted many times. The gene calls are TRBV5-1 and TRBJ2-7; 7 nucleotides line up with TRBD1. The germline V gene encodes CDR1 SGHRS and CDR2 YFSETQ. The CDR3 covers 14 residues. Trimming at V came to 0 bases and at J to 4 bases, leaving 4 bases not matched to a gene. CDR3 residues: CASSLDATGYEQYF. The CDR3 DNA is TGCGCCAGCAGCTTGGACGCGACAGGGTACGAGCAGTACTTC.

In its sample, this clonotype was seen once. The chain links TRBV6-5 to TRBJ2-5; D may be TRBD2 (5 bases). CDR1 and CDR2 (germline): MNHEY, SVGAGI. With 8 bases removed from V and 1 base from J, the gap between germline ends came to 11 bases. The CDR3 runs 13 residues. CDR3 sequence reads: CASVPRGQETQYF. The DNA for the CDR3 is TGTGCCAGCGTTCCTCGGGGCCAAGAGACCCAGTACTTC.

This clonotype was observed at least ten times. V gene TRBV9 combines with J gene TRBJ1-5; tentatively, D is TRBD1 (5 bases). The germline gives CDR1 SGDLS, CDR2 YYNGEE. The CDR3 is 14 amino acids. Trimming cost V 3 bases and J 4 bases, with 11 bases left between them. The CDR3 sequence: CASSGDSWNQPQHF. CDR3 coding DNA: TGTGCCAGCAGCGGCGACAGTTGGAATCAGCCCCAGCATTTT.

This clonotype was seen at least ten times. This chain links TRBV7-9 with TRBJ1-6; D remains unclear. V was clipped by 4 bases and J by 9 bases, with 10 bases between them. Germline V lookup: CDR1 SEHNR, CDR2 FQNEAQ (reference sequence). This CDR3 is 13 amino acids long. CDR3 sequence reads: CASSSPGSSPLHF. In DNA form, the CDR3 reads TGTGCCAGCAGCTCGCCCGGGAGTTCACCCCTCCACTTT.

Ten or more counts support this clonotype. The chain employs TRBV10-3 and TRBJ1-2, with a tentative D call TRBD1 (5 bases). Germline CDR1 and CDR2: ENHRY and SYGVKD. Trimming shortened V by 4 bases and J by 4 bases, and 16 bases separated the two germline ends. The CDR3 covers 15 residues. The CDR3 loop is CAISGGSISGYGYTF. The CDR3 coding sequence is TGTGCCATCAGTGGGGGGTCCATCTCTGGCTATGGCTACACCTTC.

The table lists this clonotype with many counts. This chain links TRBV9 with TRBJ1-1; the D gene is possibly TRBD1 (6 bases). This CDR3 is built from 16 residues. Trimming took off 0 bases at V and 0 bases at J, with 12 bases between the two ends. Germline CDR1 SGDLS, CDR2 YYNGEE. The CDR3 region is CASSVDGGTLNTEAFF. CDR3 sequence (DNA): TGTGCCAGCAGCGTAGATGGGGGCACCTTGAACACTGAAGCTTTCTTT. The complete variable domain, with remaining parts taken from reference TRBV9 and TRBJ1-1, reads DSGVTQTPKHLITATGQRVTLRCSPRSGDLSVYWYQQSLDQGLQFLIQYYNGEERAKGNILERFSAQQFPDLHSELNLSSLELGDSALYFCASSVDGGTLNTEAFFGQGTRLTVV.

In regard to this clonotype: A much larger clone differs by one base, so this may be a read error. The chain employs TRBV12-3 or TRBV12-4 and TRBJ2-7, with 7 bases identical to TRBD1. The CDR3 is 15 amino acids. The CDR3 nucleotides are TGTGCCAGCAGTTCCACAGGGGCCGGAACCTACGAGCAGTGCTTC. Translating gives CASSSTGAGTYEQCF.

This clonotype has at least ten counts. The chain links TRBV6-1 to TRBJ2-6; D not resolved. The V end was cut by 6 bases, the J end by 2 bases, with 8 bases between. CDR1 is MNHNS, CDR2 SASEGT, per germline. The length of the CDR3 is 14 residues. Here the CDR3 DNA reads TGTGCCAGCAGCTCCCAAGCTGGGGCCAACGTCCTGACTTTC. Its protein product is CASSSQAGANVLTF.

This clonotype came up many times. The chain joins TRBV7-2 to TRBJ2-4; 8 bases agree with TRBD2. The V gene end was trimmed by 8 bases and the J gene end by 0 bases; junction bases not matched to a gene: 0. The length of the CDR3 is 13 residues. Germline-derived CDR1 and CDR2 are SGHTA and FQGNSA. The DNA of the CDR3 is TGTGCCAGCCGGGGGGGAGCCAAAAACATTCAGTACTTC. This gives the protein CASRGGAKNIQYF.

This clonotype was recorded at least ten times. The rearrangement joins TRBV30 to TRBJ1-6; D is perhaps TRBD1 (6 bases). V was trimmed by 5 bases and J by 13 bases, leaving 18 bases between them. Germline-derived CDR1 and CDR2 are GTSNPN and SVGIG (reference sequence). This CDR3 has 13 residues. CDR3 protein: CAWGRTVPEPLHF. The CDR3 DNA sequence: TGTGCCTGGGGAAGGACAGTCCCCGAGCCCCTCCACTTT. The full variable domain, in which reference TRBV30 and TRBJ1-6 provide the parts outside the CDR3, is SQTIHQWPATLVQPVGSPLSLECTVEGTSNPNLYWYRQAAGRGLQLLFYSVGIGQISSEVPQNLSASRPQDRQFILSSKKLLLSDSGFYLCAWGRTVPEPLHFGNGTRLTVT.

This clonotype was detected many times. The chain combines TRBV19 with TRBJ1-3, with TRBD1 identical over 7 bases. The germline V gene has CDR1 LNHDA and CDR2 SQIVND (reference sequence). This CDR3 comprises 16 residues. Germline trimming cut 5 bases from V and 8 bases from J; bases unmatched to any gene: 15. CDR3 residues: CASSPYSGTAVDTIYF. For the CDR3, the DNA is TGTGCCAGTAGTCCGTATTCCGGGACAGCCGTCGACACCATATATTTT.

This clonotype was seen many times. The V and J genes are TRBV12-3 or TRBV12-4 and TRBJ1-5; TRBD1 is a possible D gene (5 bases). V lost 6 bases, J lost 7 bases, and 13 bases lay in between. The CDR3 loop spans 13 amino acids. The DNA of the CDR3 is TGTGCCAGCAGCCAGGGCATCCGGCAGCCCCAGCATTTT. Its translation is CASSQGIRQPQHF.

This clonotype was found a few times. The J gene is TRBJ1-6, the V gene TRBV7-9, with D perhaps TRBD1 (5 bases). Germline CDR1 reads SEHNR; CDR2 reads FQNEAQ (reference sequence). This CDR3 has 13 residues. V lost 5 bases and J lost 13, with 15 bases in between. The CDR3 DNA reads TGTGCCAGCAGCCCCGGGACGGCCGGCCCCCTCCACTTT. Protein: CASSPGTAGPLHF.

At least ten counts were recorded for this clonotype. The CDR3 DNA sequence: TGTGCCTGGAGTGATGGGATGCCGAACACTGAAGCTTTCTTT. Translated, it gives CAWSDGMPNTEAFF. The rearrangement links TRBV30 to TRBJ1-1, with D unresolved. Germline CDR1 reads GTSNPN; CDR2 reads SVGIG (reference sequence). This CDR3 is built from 14 residues. The V gene lost 1 base and the J gene lost 1 base, with 10 bases spanning the gap.

The CDR3 sequence: CACQKDRGGEQYF. In DNA form, the CDR3 reads TGTGCCTGCCAAAAGGACAGGGGGGGCGAGCAGTACTTC. V is TRBV30 and J is TRBJ2-7; TRBD1 aligns across 10 bases. This CDR3 is built from 13 residues. V lost 6 bases, J lost 6 bases, and 8 bases stayed unmatched. Germline values: CDR1 GTSNPN, CDR2 SVGIG (reference sequence).

This chain joins TRBV12-3 or TRBV12-4 and TRBJ1-1; a weak D match, TRBD1 (5 bases). The CDR3 length is 14 residues. V was pared by 5 bases and J by 0 bases, with 10 bases between. CDR3 protein: CASSRQSVNTEAFF. CDR3 bases: TGTGCCAGCAGTCGACAGTCGGTGAACACTGAAGCTTTCTTT.

This clonotype occurred a few times. One end of the junction does not line up with germline, which may come from a read error. J is TRBJ1-1 and V is TRBV12-5; a possible D gene is TRBD1 (6 bases). The CDR3 sequence is 19 residues long. The germline V gene encodes CDR1 LGHNT and CDR2 FRNRAP. The CDR3 reads CANGSVALSVRGDGTEAFF. In nucleotides, the CDR3 is TGTGCTAATGGTTCGGTAGCTCTTTCGGTGAGGGGGGACGGCACTGAAGCTTTCTTT. Drawing the rest from reference TRBV12-5 and TRBJ1-1, the complete variable domain is DARVTQTPRHKVTEMGQEVTMRCQPILGHNTVFWYRQTMMQGLELLAYFRNRAPLDDSGMPKDRFSAEMPDATLATLKIQPSEPRDSAVYFCANGSVALSVRGDGTEAFFGQGTRLTVV.

The chain is built from TRBV3-1 and TRBJ1-1; D ambiguous. The CDR3 loop spans 15 amino acids. Germline CDR1 and CDR2: LGHDT and YNNKEL (reference sequence). V was shortened by 3 bases and J by 2 bases, with 13 bases between the two germline ends. The CDR3 DNA follows: TGTGCCAGCAGCCATGACACGATAGGAAACACTGAAGCTTTCTTT. Translated, it gives CASSHDTIGNTEAFF.

Many counts were recorded for this clonotype. The rearrangement uses TRBV11-2 and TRBJ2-7, with D unclear. Per germline, CDR1 SGHAT and CDR2 FQNNGV. The V end was cut by 1 base, the J end by 5 bases, with 6 bases between. The CDR3 is made up of 12 amino acids. The CDR3 loop is CASSLGWDEQYF. CDR3 coding DNA: TGTGCCAGCAGCTTAGGTTGGGACGAGCAGTACTTC.

V is TRBV11-2 and J is TRBJ1-1, with D unclear. The germline V gene encodes CDR1 SGHAT and CDR2 FQNNGV. With 1 base removed from V and 3 bases from J, the gap between germline ends came to 15 bases. This CDR3 comprises 16 residues. CDR3 DNA: TGTGCCAGCAGCTTAGGACGCCGGGAGTCGGACACTGAAGCTTTCTTT. Translation gives CASSLGRRESDTEAFF.

V and J are TRBV12-3 or TRBV12-4 and TRBJ2-7, with 8 bases identical to TRBD1. CDR3 length: 14 amino acids. Unmatched junction bases numbered 7, after V lost 9 bases and J lost 0 bases. CDR3 DNA: TGTGCCAGTGCCCGTCAGGGGGCCTCCTACGAGCAGTACTTC. Its translation: CASARQGASYEQYF.

This clonotype was found many times. This chain joins TRBV12-3 or TRBV12-4 and TRBJ1-1; D is unresolved. The CDR3 has 13 amino acids. With 4 bases removed from V and 4 bases from J, the gap between germline ends came to 10 bases. Here the CDR3 reads CASSWAASTEAFF. In DNA form, the CDR3 reads TGTGCCAGCAGTTGGGCTGCTAGCACTGAAGCTTTCTTT.

This clonotype was found many times. J is TRBJ1-2 and V is TRBV6-1; D gene ambiguous. In germline, CDR1 is MNHNS, CDR2 SASEGT. Trimming cost V 0 bases and J 8 bases, with 16 bases left between them. The CDR3 spans 15 residues. The CDR3 DNA follows: TGTGCCAGCAGTGAAGCGGGAATCCGGACCGGGGGCTACACCTTC. The encoded protein is CASSEAGIRTGGYTF.